This T cell receptor beta chain was captured in a study of neurological immune-mediated disorders. Whole-study findings and limits: Patients with HTLV-1-associated myelopathy had the highest level of TCR clonal expansion, whereas patients with multiple sclerosis had the lowest level, falling beneath the level found in healthy controls.

This clonotype was counted many times. Antigen unknown. Via MiXCR, TCRdb re-called the 5' RACE reads, giving one row per CDR3 protein. The table includes 40,000 or so distinct CDR3 sequences, roughly 2.5% detected once. The sequenced sample was PBMCs. The origin of this receptor is a man aged 45-65 years with multiple sclerosis.

CDR3 in DNA: TGTGCCAGCAGTTTAAGAGGCGGCACTTACAATGAGCAGTTCTTC. Translation: CASSLRGGTYNEQFF. The chain uses TRBV12-3 or TRBV12-4 and TRBJ2-1; the D is unclear. Trimming stripped 2 bases from V and 4 bases from J, with 12 bases between. The CDR3 sequence is 15 residues long.